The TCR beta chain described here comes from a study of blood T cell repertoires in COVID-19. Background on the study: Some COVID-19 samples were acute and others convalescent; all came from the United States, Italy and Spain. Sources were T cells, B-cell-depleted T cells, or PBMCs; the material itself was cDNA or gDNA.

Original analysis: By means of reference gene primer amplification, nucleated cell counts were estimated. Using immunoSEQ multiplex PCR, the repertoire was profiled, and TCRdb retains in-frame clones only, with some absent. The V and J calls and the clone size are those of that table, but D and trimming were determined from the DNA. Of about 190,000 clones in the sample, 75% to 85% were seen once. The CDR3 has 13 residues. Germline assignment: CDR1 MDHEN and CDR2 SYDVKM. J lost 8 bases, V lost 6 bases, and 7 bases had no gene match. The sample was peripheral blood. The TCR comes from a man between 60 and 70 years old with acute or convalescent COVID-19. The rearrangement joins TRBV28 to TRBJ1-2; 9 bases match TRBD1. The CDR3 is CASRIGQGTGYTF. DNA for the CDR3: TGTGCCAGCAGAATTGGACAGGGGACAGGCTACACCTTC.